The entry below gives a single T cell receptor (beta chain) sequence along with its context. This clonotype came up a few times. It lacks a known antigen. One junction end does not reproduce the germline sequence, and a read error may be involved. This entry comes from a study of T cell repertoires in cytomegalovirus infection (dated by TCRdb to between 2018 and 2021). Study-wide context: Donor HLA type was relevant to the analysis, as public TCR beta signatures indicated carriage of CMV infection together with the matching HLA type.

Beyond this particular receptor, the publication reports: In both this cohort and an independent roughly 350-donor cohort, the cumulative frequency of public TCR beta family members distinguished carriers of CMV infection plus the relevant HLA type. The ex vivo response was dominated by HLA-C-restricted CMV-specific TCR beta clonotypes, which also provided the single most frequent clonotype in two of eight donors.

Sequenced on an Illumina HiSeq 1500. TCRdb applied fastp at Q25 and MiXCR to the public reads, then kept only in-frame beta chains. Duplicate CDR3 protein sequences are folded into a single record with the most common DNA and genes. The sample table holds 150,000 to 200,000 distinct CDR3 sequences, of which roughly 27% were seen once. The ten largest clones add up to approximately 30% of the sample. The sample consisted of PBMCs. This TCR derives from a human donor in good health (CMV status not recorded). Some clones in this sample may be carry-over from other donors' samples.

The CDR3 region reads CASSQGRLALQEGTQYF. The DNA reads as follows: TGTGCCAGCAGCCAAGGACGACTAGCCCTCCAAGAAGGGACCCAGTACTTC. The chain is made from TRBV4-1 and TRBJ2-5; 7 bases in the middle match TRBD2. CDR1 MGHRA and CDR2 YSYEKL are derived from the germline V gene. Counted from cysteine to phenylalanine, this CDR3 has 17 amino acids. Just the 51-base CDR3 DNA is kept, in frame starting at base 1.